Listed below are T cell receptor beta chains from one sample, sequenced in a study of spatial heterogeneity in lung cancer. TCRdb called the 5' RACE reads again in MiXCR, with one record for every CDR3 protein. Counted here are approximately 52,000 distinct CDR3 sequences, about 5.8% occurring once; the ten biggest clones make up around 10%. The sequences come from PBMCs, collected at surgery. These receptors all stem from a male donor with early-stage non-small cell lung cancer. CDR3s include the opening cysteine and the closing phenylalanine or tryptophan. A clone size is listed for some rows: how often the clone was seen (once, few, many), or a class if it is expanded.

v_call | clone_size | cdr3_aa
TRBV9 | NA | CASSVDGQFNHIQYF
TRBV7-2 | many | CASSLEGRTRNEQFF
TRBV3-1 | many | CASSQEVAREPGYADTQYF
TRBV5-4 | many | CASSSEGGTSGAGHEQYF
TRBV4-2 | many | CASSQAGVVTGELFF
TRBV5-4 | many | CASRPGIAGQETQYF
TRBV7-9 | NA | CASSPPPNTEAFF
TRBV27 | many | CASSRGQTEAFF
TRBV11-3 | many | CASSLETPGGETQYF
TRBV9 | many | CASSPIGGNTEAFF
TRBV20-1 | many | CSADKREGYEQYF
TRBV20-1 | many | CSAREGGMDTEAFF
TRBV4-1 | many | CASSPLWDFLSGTDTQYF
TRBV20-1 | many | CSAHSRSTDTQYF
TRBV3-1 | many | CASTLAGGYEQYF
TRBV29-1 | many | CSVEIGNEKLFF
TRBV12-3/TRBV12-4 | NA | CASSFAGANEQYF
TRBV27 | many | CASRARTDTQYF
TRBV20-1 | many | CSARGGLGAPQHF
TRBV11-2 | NA | CASSLGRNQYF
TRBV5-1 | many | CASSPGQGAYEQYF
TRBV6-2/TRBV6-3 | many | CASSFSRRMNTEAFF
TRBV20-1 | NA | CSAGVSGANVLTF
TRBV20-1 | many | CSARVGGRTDTQYF
TRBV20-1 | many | CSARVPRTGHGYTF
TRBV4-2 | many | CASSQDPGANEQFF